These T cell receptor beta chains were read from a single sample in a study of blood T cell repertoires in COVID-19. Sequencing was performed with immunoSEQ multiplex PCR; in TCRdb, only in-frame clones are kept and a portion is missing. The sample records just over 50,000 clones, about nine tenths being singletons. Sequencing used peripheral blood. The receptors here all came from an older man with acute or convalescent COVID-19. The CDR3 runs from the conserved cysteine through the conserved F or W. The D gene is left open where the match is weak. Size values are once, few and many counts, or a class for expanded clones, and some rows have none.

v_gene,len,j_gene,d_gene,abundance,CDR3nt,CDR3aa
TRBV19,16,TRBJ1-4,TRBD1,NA,TGTGCCAGTAGTATAGAGGGCGCAGGGGGGCCTGCAAAACTGTTTTTT,CASSIEGAGGPAKLFF
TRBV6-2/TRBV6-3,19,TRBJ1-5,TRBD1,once,TGTGCCAGCAGTTACTCGACCCTAACAGGGGGTAAGAGCAATCAGCCCCAGCATTTT,CASSYSTLTGGKSNQPQHF
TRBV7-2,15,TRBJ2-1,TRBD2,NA,TGTGCCAGCAGCTTTCCGGGGGGGGCCTCAAAGGAGCAGTTCTTC,CASSFPGGASKEQFF
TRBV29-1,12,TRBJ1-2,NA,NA,TGCAGCGTTGGGAGAGGGAACTATGGCTACACCTTC,CSVGRGNYGYTF
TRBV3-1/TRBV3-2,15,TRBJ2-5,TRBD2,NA,TGTGCCAGCAGCCAAGGCGGGAGGGTCGGAGAGACCCAGTACTTC,CASSQGGRVGETQYF
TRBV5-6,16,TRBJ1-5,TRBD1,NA,TGTGCCAGCAGCCTGACAGGGTTCGGGAGCAATCAGCCCCAGCATTTT,CASSLTGFGSNQPQHF
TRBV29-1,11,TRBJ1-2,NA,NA,TGCAGCGTGAAGACAGCCTATGGCTACACCTTC,CSVKTAYGYTF
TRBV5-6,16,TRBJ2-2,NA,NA,TGTGCCAGCAGATTGTATGCGGGCAAGAACACCGGGGAGCTGTTTTTT,CASRLYAGKNTGELFF
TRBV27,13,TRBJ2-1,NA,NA,TGTGCCAGCAGTGACACCTTTTACAATGAGCAGTTCTTC,CASSDTFYNEQFF
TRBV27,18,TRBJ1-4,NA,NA,TGTGCCAGCAGTTTATATCTTCCACAGGAAACAACTAATGAAAAACTGTTTTTT,CASSLYLPQETTNEKLFF
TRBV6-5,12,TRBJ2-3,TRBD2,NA,TGTGCCAGCAGTTACCCGGGGGGTACGCAGTATTTT,CASSYPGGTQYF